The rows below give T cell receptor beta chains drawn from one sample of a study of early T cells in non-severe SARS-CoV-2 infection. TCRdb itself ran the 5' RACE reads through MiXCR, one entry per CDR3 protein. The sample records around 82,000 distinct CDR3 sequences, 14% to 15% being singletons. The sequenced sample was whole blood. These receptors were collected from an adult who was a healthcare worker with PCR-confirmed SARS-CoV-2 infection or an uninfected control (not recorded which). Both conserved end residues are part of each CDR3. A D gene is named only where the DNA matches it firmly. Clone size is not always given. Where it is, it says once, few, many or a class for expanded clones.

v_gene	d_gene	j_gene	abundance	CDR3nt	CDR3aa
TRBV24-1	TRBD1	TRBJ2-5	few	TGTGCCACCAGTCACGCCGGGACAGACAAAGAGACCCAGTACTTC	CATSHAGTDKETQYF
TRBV5-1	.	TRBJ2-5	few	TGCGCCAGCAAAGAGGACACAGGCTTAGAGACCCAGTACTTC	CASKEDTGLETQYF
TRBV27	TRBD1	TRBJ2-5	.	TGTGCCAGCAGTGTTCCGGGACAGGGCGTTGAGACCCAGTACTTC	CASSVPGQGVETQYF
TRBV30	.	TRBJ2-2	many	TGTGCCTGGAGCCCAGTTCCCCCCGGGGAGCTGTTTTTT	CAWSPVPPGELFF
TRBV6-2/TRBV6-3	.	TRBJ1-3	few	TGTGCCAGCAGTTACTCTCTGGATTTGGCTGGAAACACCATATATTTT	CASSYSLDLAGNTIYF
TRBV28	.	TRBJ2-2	once	TGTGCAGCCACCTCGCCCACCGGGGAGCTGTTTTTT	CAATSPTGELFF
TRBV30	.	TRBJ1-1	few	TGTGCCTCCCGGGTCCGGGGAGACACTGAAGCTTTCTTT	CASRVRGDTEAFF
TRBV14	.	TRBJ1-3	.	TGTGCCAGCAGCCCCGACAGGATCTCTGGAAACACCATATATTTT	CASSPDRISGNTIYF
TRBV20-1	.	TRBJ1-4	many	TGCAGTGCTATGGGAAGTCCTAATGAAAAACTGTTTTTT	CSAMGSPNEKLFF
TRBV6-6	TRBD1	TRBJ1-5	.	TGTGCCAGCAGTTACCGGGACAGGGGCTATAGCAATCAGCCCCAGCATTTT	CASSYRDRGYSNQPQHF
TRBV7-3	.	TRBJ2-1	.	TGTGCCAGCAGCTTAACGAGGGACAATGAGCAGTTCTTC	CASSLTRDNEQFF
TRBV29-1	TRBD1	TRBJ1-2	.	TGCAGCGACCGGACAGGGCCCTATGGCTACACCTTC	CSDRTGPYGYTF
TRBV3-1	.	TRBJ2-5	.	TGTGCCAGCAGGGGGGGGCCCGGAGAGACCCAGTACTTC	CASRGGPGETQYF
TRBV5-1	TRBD2	TRBJ2-3	.	TGCGCCAGCAGCCCAGTCGGGAGGGGAAGCACAGATACGCAGTATTTT	CASSPVGRGSTDTQYF
TRBV10-2	.	TRBJ1-4	.	TGCGCCAGCAGTGAGTCGATTTGGAATGAAAAACTGTTTTTT	CASSESIWNEKLFF
TRBV4-1	.	TRBJ1-5	.	TGCGCCAGCAGCCCCTGGACGGGGGATTATAGCAATCAGCCCCAGCATTTT	CASSPWTGDYSNQPQHF
TRBV5-1	.	TRBJ1-6	few	TGCGCCAGCAGCCCGGACTCCCGACAGGCGGCAGGACCCCTCCACTTT	CASSPDSRQAAGPLHF
TRBV18	TRBD1	TRBJ1-2	many	TGTGCCAGCTCACCTGGACAGGAATATGGCTACACCTTC	CASSPGQEYGYTF
TRBV13	.	TRBJ2-1	few	TGTGCCAGCAGCCCCGTGGGGCGCGCGAGCTCCTACAATGAGCAGTTCTTC	CASSPVGRASSYNEQFF
TRBV5-5	TRBD1	TRBJ1-1	.	TGTGCCAGCAGCCCTTCGGGTACAGGGGGTCGGAACACTGAAGCTTTCTTT	CASSPSGTGGRNTEAFF
TRBV5-1	TRBD1	TRBJ2-5	few	TGCGCCAGCAGCTTGGGGACAGGGCTTGACGGAGAGACCCAGTACTTC	CASSLGTGLDGETQYF
TRBV7-2	.	TRBJ2-5	.	TGTGCCAGCAGCTTAATGGGTATCCACCAAGAGACCCAGTACTTC	CASSLMGIHQETQYF
TRBV2	.	TRBJ2-2	few	TGTGCCAGCAGTTCACAGGAGTCGAACACCGGGGAGCTGTTTTTT	CASSSQESNTGELFF
TRBV3-1	.	TRBJ1-1	.	TGTGCCAGCAGCCGGATATCAGTGAACACTGAAGCTTTCTTT	CASSRISVNTEAFF
TRBV12-3/TRBV12-4	.	TRBJ2-4	few	TGTGCCAGCAGTTTTGTGGCGGCGGACATTCAGTACTTC	CASSFVAADIQYF
TRBV7-2	TRBD1	TRBJ1-3	many	TGTGCCAGCAGCTCCCGCCGGGACAGCTCTGGAAACACCATATATTTT	CASSSRRDSSGNTIYF
TRBV7-8	.	TRBJ2-2	many	TGTGCCAGCAGCCCCCCCGGGCTCAAGGACACCGGGGAGCTGTTTTTT	CASSPPGLKDTGELFF
TRBV11-2	.	TRBJ2-2	.	TGTGCCAGCAGCTTAGAGGGGAGAACCGGGGAGCTGTTTTTT	CASSLEGRTGELFF
TRBV24-1	TRBD1	TRBJ1-1	few	TGTGCCACCAGTGACGGACAGGCGGCGAACACTGAAGCTTTCTTT	CATSDGQAANTEAFF
TRBV27	TRBD2	TRBJ2-1	few	TGTGCCAGCAGCCACCCGCGGGGGTCGTACAATGAGCAGTTCTTC	CASSHPRGSYNEQFF
TRBV5-6	.	TRBJ1-1	.	TGTACCAGCAGCTTGAATGTGGCTGAAGCTTTCTTT	CTSSLNVAEAFF
TRBV2	TRBD1	TRBJ1-2	many	TGTGCCAGCAGGCTGACAGGGGGCTTAGGCTACACCTTC	CASRLTGGLGYTF
TRBV20-1	.	TRBJ2-1	few	TGCAGTGCGGCGGTGCGGAGCTCCTACAATGAGCAGTTCTTC	CSAAVRSSYNEQFF
TRBV20-1	.	TRBJ1-2	few	TGCAGTGCTAGGCACAGGGCCTATGGCTACACCTTC	CSARHRAYGYTF
TRBV18	.	TRBJ2-2	.	TGTGCCAGCTCACTCCTCAAGTCGGAATTGAAGACCGGGGAGCTGTTTTTT	CASSLLKSELKTGELFF
TRBV29-1	.	TRBJ2-3	many	TGCAGCGTTGAGGGGGGCGCGACAGATACGCAGTATTTT	CSVEGGATDTQYF
TRBV20-1	.	TRBJ1-3	few	TGCAGTGCTAGAGATTCGGTAATTGAGTTTGGAAACACCATATATTTT	CSARDSVIEFGNTIYF
TRBV7-9	.	TRBJ2-6	many	TGTGCCAGCAAAGAATCTGGGGCCAACGTCCTGACTTTC	CASKESGANVLTF
TRBV6-5	.	TRBJ2-6	few	TGTGCCAGCAGTTACGGGGCAACAGGGGCCAACGTCCTGACTTTC	CASSYGATGANVLTF
TRBV12-3/TRBV12-4	TRBD2	TRBJ2-1	.	TGTGCCAGCAGACTAGCGGGGGGGCGTGAGCAGTTCTTC	CASRLAGGREQFF
TRBV6-6	.	TRBJ2-1	few	TGTGCCAGCAGATTCGGCCGAAACAATGAGCAGTTCTTC	CASRFGRNNEQFF
TRBV5-5	.	TRBJ1-4	few	TGTGCCAGCAGCTTCTGGGACTCCCGTAATGAAAAACTGTTTTTT	CASSFWDSRNEKLFF
TRBV24-1	.	TRBJ2-2	.	TGTGCCACCAGTGTCCTAGGTGACTCCACCGGGGAGCTGTTTTTT	CATSVLGDSTGELFF
TRBV21-1	.	TRBJ1-1	few	TGTGCCAGCAGCACTGGGGGACAGGGTATGGGTGTGGGCACTGAAGCTTTCTTT	CASSTGGQGMGVGTEAFF
TRBV27	.	TRBJ1-3	.	TGTGCCAGAGGAAACACCATATATTTT	CARGNTIYF
TRBV6-6	.	TRBJ2-1	few	TGTGCCAACTCCCCCCGGGCCTCTGGAAACTACAATGAGCAGTTCTTC	CANSPRASGNYNEQFF
TRBV5-6	.	TRBJ2-5	many	TGTGCCAGCAGCTTGGGACTAGGGAAACAAGAGACCCAGTACTTC	CASSLGLGKQETQYF
TRBV6-2/TRBV6-3	TRBD1	TRBJ1-5	few	TGTGCCAGCAGTTTAACAGGGGCCCGGGGCAATCAGCCCCAGCATTTT	CASSLTGARGNQPQHF
TRBV24-1	.	TRBJ2-6	.	TGTGCCACCAGTGATGAAAACAGGGATGGTGGGGCCAACGTCCTGACTTTC	CATSDENRDGGANVLTF
TRBV30	.	TRBJ1-1	.	TGTGCCTCCGACAGGCGCACTGAAGCTTTCTTT	CASDRRTEAFF
TRBV2	.	TRBJ1-6	.	TGTGCCAGCAGTGATCTGACGAATTCACCCCTCCACTTT	CASSDLTNSPLHF
TRBV24-1	TRBD1	TRBJ2-3	.	TGTGCCACCAGACAGGGGCTGAGGGGCACAGATACGCAGTATTTT	CATRQGLRGTDTQYF
TRBV29-1	TRBD1	TRBJ2-1	many	TGCAGCGTTGAGAGACAGGGCACCTACAATGAGCAGTTCTTC	CSVERQGTYNEQFF
TRBV20-1	.	TRBJ1-2	many	TGCAGTGCTAGGGACGGCTACTATGGCTACACCTTC	CSARDGYYGYTF